This T cell receptor beta chain is drawn from a study of cytomegalovirus exposure and HLA in healthy donors. Study in general: In terms of ancestry, the Caucasian-associated cluster contained roughly 81% of the roughly 400 genotyped donors. Study-level findings and limits: Exclusion as indistinguishable affected some V segments, including TRBV6-2 and TRBV6-3. CMV serostatus alone was available as immune exposure information.

Trimming cost V 3 bases and J 4 bases; bases outside gene matches: 15. The CDR3 sequence is 18 residues long. The germline CDR1 and CDR2 sequences are SGHNT and YYREEE (reference sequence). The PCR employed 60 Vbeta primers together with 13 Jbeta primers. Profiling relied on immunoSEQ multiplex PCR, and the TCRdb table lists in-frame clones only, not all of them. The table includes 150,000 to 200,000 clones, around three quarters detected once. Concerning this clone itself: The antigen is undetermined.

The sequenced material came from PBMCs. The chain combines TRBV5-4 with TRBJ1-4; 7 positions agree with TRBD1. The clonotype was recovered from a woman aged 30 to 39 in good health and CMV-seropositive. CDR3 amino acids: CASSSPPVPGQLNEKLFF. The CDR3 nucleotides are TGTGCCAGCAGCTCACCTCCCGTTCCGGGACAGCTTAATGAAAAACTGTTTTTT.